A single sample gave rise to the 26 T cell receptor beta chains below, sequenced in a study of OX40 agonist ivuxolimab in advanced cancers. TCRdb's copy holds only in-frame clones and misses some; the assay was immunoSEQ multiplex PCR. The table lists tens of thousands of clones, roughly 90% of them singletons. The sequencing here drew on CD4+ or CD8+ T cells sorted from blood, taken in a trial of the OX40 agonist ivuxolimab. The receptors derive from an adult with an advanced solid tumor such as melanoma, head and neck, liver or kidney cancer.

For this clone: Germline and junction disagree at one end, which may indicate a read error. Here the CDR3 reads CSAQDREGF. CDR3 in DNA: TGCAGTGCTCAAGACAGGGAGGGATTT. The chain employs TRBV20-1 and TRBJ1-1, with TRBD1 matching 7 bases. The length of the CDR3 is 9 residues. CDR1 is DFQATT, CDR2 SNEGSKA, per germline (reference sequence).

The chain links TRBV5-1 to TRBJ1-2; D perhaps matches TRBD1 (5 bases). The germline V gene encodes CDR1 SGHRS and CDR2 YFSETQ. The CDR3 sequence is 14 residues long. V gave up 4 bases and J gave up 0 bases, with 10 bases separating them. The CDR3 nucleotides read TGCGCCAGCAGCCGGGACGGAGCTAACTATGGCTACACCTTC. It encodes CASSRDGANYGYTF.

The chain uses TRBV18 and TRBJ2-3, with a tentative D call TRBD2 (6 bases). The ends were cut back, 4 bases at V and 4 bases at J, with 9 bases in the middle. The CDR3 loop spans 13 amino acids. Germline V lookup: CDR1 KGHSH, CDR2 LQKENI. CDR3 bases: TGTGCCAGCTCACGGGGACTTCCAGATACGCAGTATTTT. As protein: CASSRGLPDTQYF.

This clone was observed a few times. The gene calls are TRBV18 and TRBJ1-1; tentative D call: TRBD1 (5 bases). The CDR3 contains 12 residues. V dropped 3 bases and J dropped 6 bases, with 8 bases sitting between them. The V gene's germline CDR1 is KGHSH and CDR2 LQKENI. The CDR3 region is CASSPWGAEAFF. The CDR3, as DNA: TGTGCCAGCTCACCCTGGGGGGCTGAAGCTTTCTTT.

The CDR3 region is CATSRVQGTEAFF. DNA for the CDR3: TGTGCCACCAGCAGAGTTCAGGGAACTGAAGCTTTCTTT. The V gene is TRBV15, the J gene TRBJ1-1, with a possible D match to TRBD1 (5 bases). Trimming removed 1 base from V and 5 bases from J, with 8 bases in between. Germline V lookup: CDR1 LNHNV, CDR2 YYDKDF (reference sequence). This CDR3 contains 13 residues.

This clone has only a few counts. Within the sample, other DNA sequences also encode this same CDR3. The rearrangement joins TRBV19 to TRBJ2-6; D not certain. V gave up 7 bases and J gave up 2 bases, with 6 bases separating them. Germline CDR1 LNHDA, CDR2 SQIVND (reference sequence). This CDR3 contains 13 residues. The CDR3 reads CASKPPGANVLTF. In DNA form, the CDR3 reads TGTGCCAGTAAACCCCCTGGGGCCAACGTCCTGACTTTC.

This chain joins TRBV6-6 and TRBJ1-5; D uncertain. This CDR3 has 13 residues. With 2 bases removed from V and 6 bases from J, the gap between germline ends came to 8 bases. Germline values: CDR1 MNHNY, CDR2 SVGAGI (reference sequence). The CDR3: CASSYGGGQPQHF. CDR3 nucleotide sequence: TGTGCCAGCAGTTACGGTGGTGGTCAGCCCCAGCATTTT.

This clone has just one count. This chain connects TRBV5-6 to TRBJ2-5; 8 bases agree with TRBD1. Germline values: CDR1 SGHDT, CDR2 YYEEEE. After removal of 4 bases from V and 1 base from J, the junction contained 6 bases not matched to a gene. CDR3 length equals 15 residues. CDR3 in DNA: TGTGCCAGCAGCGACTACAGGGGGGCCCAAGAGACCCAGTACTTC. Translated: CASSDYRGAQETQYF.

This clone appeared a few times. CDR3 protein: CASSQGTGGKNEQFF. The CDR3 nucleotides read TGTGCCAGCAGTCAGGGGACAGGGGGCAAGAATGAGCAGTTCTTC. The rearrangement links TRBV6-5 to TRBJ2-1, with 12 bases fitting TRBD1. The CDR3 contains 15 residues. V gave up 5 bases and J gave up 7 bases; unmatched junction bases: 6. Per germline, CDR1 MNHEY and CDR2 SVGAGI.

The genes are TRBV4-1 and TRBJ1-5; no firm D call. The CDR3 has 15 amino acids. Germline V CDR1 and CDR2: MGHRA, YSYEKL. Between the trimmed V and J ends, which lost 6 bases and 1 base, there was a span of 13 bases. CDR3 in amino acids: CASRRTEKSNQPQHF. The CDR3 DNA reads TGCGCCAGCAGACGAACAGAGAAAAGCAATCAGCCCCAGCATTTT.

The chain joins TRBV13 to TRBJ2-7; D may be TRBD1 or TRBD2 (5 bases each). Germline V gene sequence: CDR1 PRHDT, CDR2 FYEKMQ (reference sequence). The V gene lost 4 bases and the J gene lost 6 bases, with 19 bases spanning the gap. The CDR3 consists of 15 residues. This CDR3 is CASSSRGMGQSEQYF. CDR3 sequence (DNA): TGTGCCAGCAGCTCTCGGGGCATGGGGCAGAGCGAGCAGTACTTC.

Note on this clone: At one end the junction does not follow the germline gene, possibly because of a read error. The rearrangement joins TRBV4-1 to TRBJ2-7, with 10 positions matching TRBD2. Germline loops: CDR1 MGHRA, CDR2 YSYEKL. The CDR3 is made up of 17 amino acids. CDR3 amino acids: CASGQVSSGGSPYEQYF. In nucleotides, the CDR3 is TGCGCCAGCGGCCAAGTGTCTAGCGGGGGTTCCCCTTACGAGCAGTACTTC.

This clone was recorded only once. J is TRBJ1-1 and V is TRBV20-1, with D uncertain. The CDR3 contains 11 residues. V was shortened by 0 bases and J by 7 bases, with 6 bases between the two germline ends. CDR1 DFQATT and CDR2 SNEGSKA come from the germline V gene (reference sequence). CDR3 nucleotide sequence: TGCAGTGCTAGAGATGGAGGTGAAGCTTTCTTT. Its protein is CSARDGGEAFF.

The rearrangement uses TRBV11-3 and TRBJ2-3; 8 nucleotides align to TRBD2. The CDR3 length is 14 residues. The V segment lost 5 bases and the J segment 0 bases; nucleotides outside the gene matches: 1. Germline CDR1 is SGHNT and CDR2 is YENEEA. CDR3 residues: CASSASGSTDTQYF. In nucleotides, the CDR3 is TGTGCCAGCAGCGCTAGCGGGAGCACAGATACGCAGTATTTT. The full variable domain, its missing parts supplied by reference TRBV11-3 and TRBJ2-3, is EAGVVQSPRYKIIEKKQPVAFWCNPISGHNTLYWYLQNLGQGPELLIRYENEEAVDDSQLPKDRFSAERLKGVDSTLKIQPAELGDSAVYLCASSASGSTDTQYFGPGTRLTVL.

The chain recombines TRBV27 with TRBJ1-1, with a possible D match to TRBD1 (6 bases). V shed 11 bases and J shed 11 bases, with 15 bases lying between them. The CDR3 loop spans 10 amino acids. Germline CDR1 reads MNHEY; CDR2 reads SMNVEV (reference sequence). The CDR3 bases are TGTGCCTTAACCCGGGGGCCGGCTTTCTTT. Protein: CALTRGPAFF.

V usage is TRBV7-3 and J usage is TRBJ2-7, with TRBD2 as a possible D gene (5 bases). The V end lost 1 base, the J end lost 0 bases, and 16 bases lay between the germline ends. The V gene's germline CDR1 is SGHTA and CDR2 FQGTGA. There are 17 residues in the CDR3. The CDR3 DNA reads as TGTGCCAGCAGCTTAATTAGTTCGAGGGAAAGCTCCTACGAGCAGTACTTC. It translates to CASSLISSRESSYEQYF. Drawing the rest from reference TRBV7-3 and TRBJ2-7, the complete variable domain is GAGVSQTPSNKVTEKGKYVELRCDPISGHTALYWYRQSLGQGPEFLIYFQGTGAADDSGLPNDRFFAVRPEGSVSTLKIQRTERGDSAVYLCASSLISSRESSYEQYFGPGTRLTVT.

J is TRBJ2-2 and V is TRBV6-1; D tentatively fits TRBD1 or TRBD2 (5 bases each). Germline V gene data show CDR1 as MNHNS and CDR2 as SASEGT. The CDR3 loop spans 16 amino acids. V lost 1 base to trimming and J lost 6 bases, with 15 bases between them. The CDR3 loop reads CASSEVDGAKSGELFF. The CDR3 nucleotides are TGTGCCAGCAGTGAAGTTGACGGGGCCAAGTCCGGGGAGCTGTTTTTT.

The CDR3 protein is CASSRGPGVETQYF. Written as DNA, the CDR3 is TGTGCCAGCAGCCGGGGGCCGGGCGTAGAGACCCAGTACTTC. This chain uses TRBV7-6 with TRBJ2-5; either TRBD1 or TRBD2 may fit D (6 bases each). Germline CDR1 reads SGHVS; CDR2 reads FNYEAQ. The CDR3 runs 14 residues. Trimming left V 5 bases short and J 4 bases short, with 14 bases between. The variable domain in full, with the rest retrieved from reference TRBV7-6 and TRBJ2-5, is GAGVSQSPRYKVTKRGQDVALRCDPISGHVSLYWYRQALGQGPEFLTYFNYEAQQDKSGLPNDRFSAERPEGSISTLTIQRTEQRDSAMYRCASSRGPGVETQYFGPGTRLLVL.

The V call is TRBV6-1, the J call TRBJ1-2; 7 bases align to TRBD1. V trimming: 11 bases; J trimming: 6 bases; junction bases outside the gene matches: 12. The CDR3 is 13 residues long. Germline V gene sequence: CDR1 MNHNS, CDR2 SASEGT. CDR3 nucleotides: TGTGCCGGGGCGGCTTTTCAGGGGGATGGCTACACCTTC. Translating it yields CAGAAFQGDGYTF.

The rearrangement links TRBV19 to TRBJ1-2, with a possible D match to TRBD1 (5 bases). The CDR3 consists of 15 residues. V was trimmed by 4 bases and J by 4 bases, leaving 16 bases between them. Looked up from germline, CDR1 is LNHDA and CDR2 is SQIVND (reference sequence). The CDR3 sequence: CASSTGTVSIYGYTF. The CDR3 coding sequence is TGTGCCAGTAGTACTGGGACCGTTAGTATCTATGGCTACACCTTC.

In this sample, this clone turned up once. The gene calls are TRBV28 and TRBJ1-1; 7 bases fit TRBD1. Germline assignment: CDR1 MDHEN and CDR2 SYDVKM. The CDR3 totals 15 residues. The V segment lost 10 bases and the J segment 0 bases; nucleotides outside the gene matches: 11. Written as DNA, the CDR3 is TGTGCCACCCACGGAGGGACAGTGATGAACACTGAAGCTTTCTTT. It is translated as CATHGGTVMNTEAFF.

V is TRBV10-3 and J is TRBJ2-1; 10 positions match TRBD1. The CDR3 length is 14 residues. Germline V lookup: CDR1 ENHRY, CDR2 SYGVKD. Trimming removed 6 bases from V and 5 bases from J; junction bases left unmatched: 4. This CDR3 is CAIRGQGRDNEQFF. The CDR3 nucleotides are TGTGCCATCAGGGGACAGGGGAGGGACAATGAGCAGTTCTTC.

This chain links TRBV7-6 with TRBJ2-5; the match to TRBD1 covers 8 bases. The DNA end favors TRBJ2-7, so the J call may be wrong. This CDR3 comprises 15 residues. The germline V gene encodes CDR1 SGHVS and CDR2 FNYEAQ. CDR3 amino acids: CASTLGGTGLYEQYF. The DNA for the CDR3 is TGTGCCAGCACTCTCGGCGGGACAGGTCTCTACGAGCAGTACTTC.

The chain carries TRBV12-2 and TRBJ2-5; whether TRBD2, the table's D call, matches the DNA was not checked. TRBV12-2 is a pseudogene. CDR3 size: 16 residues. CDR3 DNA: TGTGCAAGTCGCCTAGCTAGCGGGAGGGCCCAAGAGACCCAGTACTTC. This gives the protein CASRLASGRAQETQYF.

The chain combines TRBV30 with TRBJ1-1; D is perhaps TRBD1 (6 bases). The germline gives CDR1 GTSNPN, CDR2 SVGIG (reference sequence). The CDR3 has 13 residues. Between the trimmed V and J ends, which lost 2 bases and 5 bases, there was a span of 12 bases. The CDR3 nucleotides are TGTGCCTGGAGTCTCGGGGGGCAGACTGAAGCTTTCTTT. It encodes CAWSLGGQTEAFF.

The chain links TRBV6-1 to TRBJ1-1; D possibly corresponds to TRBD1 (6 bases). CDR3 length: 14 amino acids. Trimming stripped 4 bases from V and 2 bases from J, with 11 bases between. Per germline, CDR1 MNHNS and CDR2 SASEGT. DNA for the CDR3: TGTGCCAGCAGTGTACAGGGTGGAAACACTGAAGCTTTCTTT. Encoded protein: CASSVQGGNTEAFF.